Following are 23 T cell receptor beta chains from one sample sequenced in a study of T cell changes during pregnancy in multiple sclerosis (dated by TCRdb to about 2019). Libraries were prepared through the immunoSEQ multiplex PCR assay. As stored in TCRdb, this immuneACCESS dataset retains in-frame rearrangements with V and J assigned. A fraction of the clones does not appear; measured against another copy, unresolved V genes explain less than half of the discrepancy, and the remainder lacks a known reason. The sample records about 93,000 clones, approximately 92% of which are singletons. Together, the top ten hold approximately 2% of the sample. Sequences were derived from peripheral blood, sampled after pregnancy. The receptors were gathered from a female donor with multiple sclerosis, enrolled in a pregnancy study.

The chain combines TRBV7-9 with TRBJ1-5; D is unclear. The V end was cut by 5 bases, the J end by 5 bases, with 13 bases between. The CDR3 is 14 residues long. CDR1 is SEHNR and CDR2 is FQNEAQ in the germline V gene (reference sequence). CDR3 protein: CASSKTVGHQPQHF. CDR3 nucleotide sequence: TGTGCCAGCAGCAAAACCGTGGGCCATCAGCCCCAGCATTTT.

The V and J genes are TRBV30 and TRBJ2-2; tentatively, D is TRBD2 (6 bases). Germline values: CDR1 GTSNPN, CDR2 SVGIG (reference sequence). This CDR3 is 13 amino acids long. V lost 5 bases and J 6 bases, leaving 13 bases between the germline ends. The CDR3: CAWGVSGAGELFF. The CDR3 DNA sequence: TGTGCCTGGGGAGTATCGGGGGCCGGGGAGCTGTTTTTT.

The chain employs TRBV7-2 and TRBJ1-2; 8 nucleotides line up with TRBD1. Germline loops: CDR1 SGHTA, CDR2 FQGNSA. The CDR3 has 14 amino acids. Unmatched junction bases numbered 2, after V lost 5 bases and J lost 0 bases. The CDR3 loop is CASSTDRANYGYTF. CDR3 DNA: TGTGCCAGCAGCACGGACAGGGCTAACTATGGCTACACCTTC.

This sequence joins TRBV10-3 and TRBJ2-3; 12 nucleotides agree with TRBD2. The germline V gene encodes CDR1 ENHRY and CDR2 SYGVKD. V was pared by 3 bases and J by 0 bases, with 1 base of the junction left unmatched. The CDR3 spans 16 residues. CDR3 in DNA: TGTGCCATCAGTGACGGACTAGCGGGGAGCACAGATACGCAGTATTTT. This sequence encodes CAISDGLAGSTDTQYF.

The rearrangement joins TRBV5-1 to TRBJ1-1; tentative D call: TRBD1 (6 bases). Looked up from germline, CDR1 is SGHRS and CDR2 is YFSETQ. The V end was cut by 3 bases, the J end by 4 bases, with 13 bases between. There are 14 residues in the CDR3. The CDR3 DNA is TGCGCCAGCAGCTCATATCCACAGGGCACTGAAGCTTTCTTT. Encoded protein: CASSSYPQGTEAFF.

With respect to this clone: An end of the junction differs from the germline gene, which may be a read error. The chain couples TRBV10-2 to TRBJ2-7, with TRBD2 matching 8 bases. Germline V gene lookup returns CDR1 WSHSY and CDR2 SAAADI. The CDR3 totals 13 residues. Here the CDR3 DNA reads TGCGCCAGCACCCGGACTAGCTCCCACGAGCAGTACTTC. As protein: CASTRTSSHEQYF.

The gene calls are TRBV7-9 and TRBJ2-7; 7 bases line up with TRBD1. CDR3 size: 15 residues. Germline V gene sequence: CDR1 SEHNR, CDR2 FQNEAQ (reference sequence). V shed 4 bases and J 0 bases; nucleotides not matched to a gene: 6. The CDR3 bases are TGTGCCAGCAGCTCCGGACAGGTACTCTCCTACGAGCAGTACTTC. Translated: CASSSGQVLSYEQYF.

The chain links TRBV7-6 to TRBJ1-5, with 8 bases fitting TRBD1. The CDR3 runs to 18 residues. The V gene's germline CDR1 is SGHVS and CDR2 FNYEAQ. V lost 6 bases and J lost 0; bases outside the gene matches: 13. The CDR3 sequence: CASSSGTGRLGSNQPQHF. CDR3 DNA: TGTGCCAGCAGTTCTGGGACAGGCCGTTTAGGTAGCAATCAGCCCCAGCATTTT.

The chain recombines TRBV6-5 with TRBJ1-2; 9 bases agree with TRBD1. V gave up 4 bases and J gave up 8 bases; unmatched junction bases: 11. From germline, CDR1 is MNHEY and CDR2 SVGAGI. This CDR3 has 15 amino acids. The chain's CDR3 is CASSSPTGGGEGYTF. CDR3 coding DNA: TGTGCCAGCAGTTCCCCGACAGGGGGAGGAGAAGGCTACACCTTC.

This chain links TRBV6-5 with TRBJ2-7, with D possibly TRBD2 on 6 matching bases. The germline gives CDR1 MNHEY, CDR2 SVGAGI. The CDR3 length is 13 residues. V was shortened by 6 bases and J by 7 bases, with 16 bases between the two germline ends. The CDR3 loop is CASRRGDLREQYF. The CDR3 region has the DNA TGTGCCAGCAGGAGAGGGGACTTAAGAGAGCAGTACTTC.

V gene TRBV12-5 combines with J gene TRBJ1-1; the D gene is possibly TRBD1 (6 bases). Trimming stripped 1 base from V and 0 bases from J, with 9 bases between. The germline V gene has CDR1 LGHNT and CDR2 FRNRAP. CDR3 length: 15 residues. The CDR3 loop reads CASGLAQGLNTEAFF. In nucleotides, the CDR3 is TGTGCTAGTGGTTTGGCACAGGGCTTGAACACTGAAGCTTTCTTT. The entire variable domain, with the rest obtained from reference TRBV12-5 and TRBJ1-1, is as follows: DARVTQTPRHKVTEMGQEVTMRCQPILGHNTVFWYRQTMMQGLELLAYFRNRAPLDDSGMPKDRFSAEMPDATLATLKIQPSEPRDSAVYFCASGLAQGLNTEAFFGQGTRLTVV.

This clone has at least ten counts. The V call is TRBV4-3, the J call TRBJ2-1; 12 bases are a match to TRBD2. With V trimmed by 0 bases and J by 6 bases, 3 bases remained unmatched. Germline values: CDR1 LGHNA, CDR2 YSLEER. This CDR3 is 16 amino acids long. The CDR3 DNA reads as TGCGCCAGCAGCCAAGAACCTAGCGGGGGGGCCAATGAGCAGTTCTTC. Amino acid sequence: CASSQEPSGGANEQFF.

This clone has only one observation. CDR3 bases: TGTGCCAGCAGTGAAGGCGGGGGTTGGGATCAGCCCCAGCATTTT. It yields the protein CASSEGGGWDQPQHF. The chain employs TRBV6-1 and TRBJ1-5; tentative D call: TRBD1 (5 bases). Looked up from germline, CDR1 is MNHNS and CDR2 is SASEGT. This CDR3 is built from 15 residues. V lost 1 base, J lost 5 bases, and 12 bases lay in between.

The chain joins TRBV7-3 to TRBJ1-2; 7 bases are shared with TRBD1. There are 15 residues in the CDR3. Germline loops: CDR1 SGHTA, CDR2 FQGTGA. Trimming removed 3 bases from V and 2 bases from J; junction bases left unmatched: 6. CDR3 in amino acids: CASSLDRRSNYGYTF. Written as DNA, the CDR3 is TGTGCCAGCAGCTTGGACAGGAGAAGCAACTATGGCTACACCTTC.

The chain has TRBV7-8 and TRBJ2-5, with D possibly matching TRBD2 (5 bases). The CDR3 has 17 residues. Germline-derived CDR1 and CDR2 are SGHVS and FQNEAQ. V dropped 3 bases and J dropped 4 bases, with 21 bases sitting between them. CDR3 DNA: TGTGCCAGCAGCTTGGTACCTATTCCTAGCCCTCGAGAGACCCAGTACTTC. Its translation is CASSLVPIPSPRETQYF.

The V call is TRBV6-5, the J call TRBJ2-2, with a possible D match to TRBD2 (5 bases). Germline V CDR1 and CDR2: MNHEY, SVGAGI. The ends were cut back, 2 bases at V and 6 bases at J, with 7 bases in the middle. The CDR3 is 13 residues long. CDR3 protein: CASSYDGAGELFF. The CDR3, as DNA: TGTGCCAGCAGTTACGACGGGGCCGGGGAGCTGTTTTTT.

The CDR3 loop is CASSFGVQAFF. The DNA for the CDR3 is TGTGCCAGCAGTTTCGGGGTGCAGGCTTTCTTT. The chain links TRBV6-6 to TRBJ1-1; D unresolved. Germline CDR1 MNHNY, CDR2 SVGAGI (reference sequence). This CDR3 is 11 amino acids long. Trimming cost V 4 bases and J 11 bases, with 11 bases left between them.

The chain couples TRBV2 to TRBJ2-5; D is perhaps TRBD2 (6 bases). The CDR3 runs to 15 residues. Trimming took 2 bases from V and 5 from J, leaving 15 bases between them. From germline, CDR1 is SNHLY and CDR2 FYNNEI. CDR3 in amino acids: CASSESGGSGETQYF. CDR3 in DNA: TGTGCCAGCAGTGAAAGTGGAGGGTCCGGGGAGACCCAGTACTTC. The variable domain in full, with the rest retrieved from reference TRBV2 and TRBJ2-5, is EPEVTQTPSHQVTQMGQEVILRCVPISNHLYFYWYRQILGQKVEFLVSFYNNEISEKSEIFDDQFSVERPDGSNFTLKIRSTKLEDSAMYFCASSESGGSGETQYFGPGTRLLVL.

This clone was observed a single time. V gene TRBV28 combines with J gene TRBJ1-1; 7 bases fit TRBD1. Germline loops: CDR1 MDHEN, CDR2 SYDVKM. The CDR3 loop spans 14 amino acids. V shed 4 bases and J 0 bases; nucleotides not matched to a gene: 2. As DNA, the CDR3 is TGTGCCAGCAGTTACACAGGGGTGAACACTGAAGCTTTCTTT. This translates into CASSYTGVNTEAFF.

This clone has only a few counts. The chain carries TRBV7-8 and TRBJ1-4; 8 nucleotides line up with TRBD1. The J segment lost 3 bases and the V segment lost 4 bases, leaving 4 bases of the junction unmatched. The length of the CDR3 is 15 residues. Germline CDR1 reads SGHVS; CDR2 reads FQNEAQ. CDR3: CASSWDRTPNEKLFF. The CDR3 nucleotides are TGTGCCAGCAGCTGGGACAGGACCCCTAATGAAAAACTGTTTTTT.

This clone is a singleton in its sample. The chain couples TRBV15 to TRBJ2-2; 9 bases map to TRBD2. V dropped 9 bases and J dropped 7; count of bases not matched to a gene: 9. The CDR3 consists of 14 residues. Looked up from germline, CDR1 is LNHNV and CDR2 is YYDKDF (reference sequence). CDR3 loop: CATRPGLAGGELFF. For the CDR3, the DNA is TGTGCCACAAGGCCGGGACTAGCAGGCGGGGAGCTGTTTTTT. The whole variable domain, filled in from reference TRBV15 and TRBJ2-2, reads DAMVIQNPRYQVTQFGKPVTLSCSQTLNHNVMYWYQQKSSQAPKLLFHYYDKDFNNEADTPDNFQSRRPNTSFCFLDIRSPGLGDTAMYLCATRPGLAGGELFFGEGSRLTVL.

The chain has TRBV19 and TRBJ1-2, with 8 bases that match TRBD1. V was clipped by 4 bases and J by 8 bases; unmatched bases: 9. This CDR3 contains 14 residues. Germline CDR1 and CDR2: LNHDA and SQIVND (reference sequence). The CDR3 region has the DNA TGTGCCAGTAGTAACTCAGGGGGCGCTTGGGGCTACACCTTC. Its protein is CASSNSGGAWGYTF.

The chain recombines TRBV9 with TRBJ1-3; 8 bases fit TRBD1. The germline gives CDR1 SGDLS, CDR2 YYNGEE. Trimming at V came to 2 bases and at J to 4 bases, leaving 5 bases not matched to a gene. The CDR3 is 15 residues long. The CDR3 is CASSVGQGLGNTIYF. DNA of the CDR3: TGTGCCAGCAGCGTTGGACAGGGCTTAGGAAACACCATATATTTT.